This T cell receptor beta chain derives from a study of blood T cell repertoires in COVID-19. About the study: Donors in the United States, Italy and Spain gave samples during acute or convalescent COVID-19.

Study members were between roughly 18 and 100 years old and lived in fewer than 30 US regions. Recovery meant two consecutive negative NP/OP PCR tests, professional clearance, or resolved symptoms. In the original processing: From reference gene primer amplification, estimates of nucleated cell counts were derived. Only in-frame clones appear in the TCRdb table, and some are missing; sequencing was by immunoSEQ multiplex PCR. V and J calls and clone size are given by that table; D and trimming were obtained from the DNA. The repertoire holds 150,000 to 200,000 clones, with around four fifths as singletons. The V gene lost 5 bases and the J gene lost 0 bases, with 17 bases spanning the gap. CDR1 is GTSNPN, CDR2 SVGIG, per germline (reference sequence). The CDR3 length is 16 residues.

The gene calls are TRBV30 and TRBJ1-5; D unclear. The source material was PBMCs or T cells enriched from blood (not recorded which). The origin of this receptor is an older woman who had recovered from COVID-19. The CDR3 bases are TGTGCCTGGGGTCCCCGAGGGCTCATTAGCAATCAGCCCCAGCATTTT. Translation: CAWGPRGLISNQPQHF.